The rows below give T cell receptor beta chains drawn from one sample of a study of CD4+ T cells in melanoma. Libraries were prepared by immunoSEQ multiplex PCR; TCRdb keeps only in-frame clonotypes and omits some of them. This table holds some 110,000 clones, around 92% found once. The specimen was peripheral blood. The receptors here all came from a human donor with melanoma. CDR3s include the opening cysteine and the closing phenylalanine or tryptophan. The order of the fields is CDR3 length, J gene, D gene, clone size, V gene, CDR3 protein, CDR3 DNA. D genes are given only for firm matches. The size entry is marked missing in some rows and otherwise reads once, few, many or a size class.

17 TRBJ2-5 TRBD2 - TRBV27 CASSPTSGRAWRETQYF TGTGCCAGCAGTCCAACTAGCGGGAGGGCCTGGAGAGAGACCCAGTACTTC
14 TRBJ2-2 TRBD1 - TRBV6-6 CASGGTGGTGELFF TGTGCCAGTGGGGGGACAGGAGGGACCGGGGAGCTGTTTTTT
13 TRBJ1-5 - once TRBV5-1 CASSLDSNQPQHF TGCGCCAGCAGCTTGGATTCGAATCAGCCCCAGCATTTT
16 TRBJ2-7 TRBD2 - TRBV18 CASSPPKGLAVYEQYF TGTGCCAGCTCACCACCGAAGGGACTAGCTGTTTACGAGCAGTACTTC
17 TRBJ2-5 - - TRBV7-9 CASRKGAGTQGKETQYF TGTGCCAGCAGAAAAGGGGCCGGGACTCAGGGCAAAGAGACCCAGTACTTC
18 TRBJ2-5 TRBD2 - TRBV7-2 CASSLRGSGSPGGETQYF TGTGCCAGCAGCTTAAGGGGGAGCGGGAGCCCGGGAGGGGAGACCCAGTACTTC
14 TRBJ1-6 - - TRBV4-2 CASRSDGLNSPLHF TGTGCCAGCAGATCTGATGGACTTAATTCACCCCTCCACTTT
14 TRBJ2-3 - - TRBV11-1 CASSLVLGADTQYF TGTGCCAGCAGCTTAGTTCTCGGGGCGGATACGCAGTATTTT
15 TRBJ2-7 - once TRBV4-3 CASSQQEGGVYEQYF TGCGCCAGCAGCCAACAAGAGGGGGGAGTATACGAGCAGTACTTC
15 TRBJ2-5 - - TRBV12-1 CASSLGQPEQETQYF TGTGCCAGCAGCCTAGGACAGCCGGAACAAGAGACCCAGTACTTC
16 TRBJ2-7 TRBD1 - TRBV28 CASRVGRDSRGYEQYF TGTGCCAGCAGAGTGGGACGGGACAGCCGGGGCTACGAGCAGTACTTC
14 TRBJ1-2 - - TRBV7-2 CASSMRTAYYGYTF TGTGCCAGCAGCATGCGGACGGCCTACTATGGCTACACCTTC
14 TRBJ2-7 TRBD1 - TRBV7-8 CASSFRTGGWEQYF TGTGCCAGCAGCTTCCGGACAGGGGGGTGGGAGCAGTACTTC
18 TRBJ2-6 - - TRBV7-9 CASSLARAGNPGANVLTF TGTGCCAGCAGCTTAGCGAGGGCAGGGAACCCTGGGGCCAACGTCCTGACTTTC
11 TRBJ2-1 - - TRBV6-5 CASSGGNEQFF TGTGCCAGCAGTGGGGGCAATGAGCAGTTCTTC
14 TRBJ2-7 TRBD2 - TRBV19 CASASSGDTYEQYF TGTGCCAGTGCATCTAGCGGCGACACCTACGAGCAGTACTTC
14 TRBJ2-7 - - TRBV6-1 CASSSGRRGGEQYF TGTGCCAGCAGCTCCGGCCGGAGGGGCGGGGAGCAGTACTTC
20 TRBJ2-1 TRBD2 - TRBV4-1 CASSQERRTSGGKGHNEQFF TGCGCCAGCAGCCAAGAGCGGCGGACTAGCGGGGGAAAAGGGCACAATGAGCAGTTCTTC
13 TRBJ2-7 - once TRBV5-4 CASRSGPVAEQYF TGTGCCAGCAGGTCCGGGCCCGTCGCCGAGCAGTACTTC
15 TRBJ2-7 TRBD2 - TRBV6-1 CATKMGGGSVYEQYF TGTGCCACCAAGATGGGGGGAGGGTCCGTTTACGAGCAGTACTTC
13 TRBJ2-7 TRBD1 - TRBV9 CASSRTGLDEQYF TGTGCCAGCAGCCGGACAGGGTTAGACGAGCAGTACTTC
15 TRBJ2-3 - - TRBV9 CASSVAGAHTDTQYF TGTGCCAGCAGCGTAGCGGGGGCCCACACAGATACGCAGTATTTT